This T cell receptor beta chain was found in a study of graft-versus-host responses after intestinal transplantation. On the study more broadly: The recipients all started with anti-thymocyte globulin induction and then took tacrolimus and steroids for three to four years.

Germline CDR1 and CDR2: LNHNV and YYDKDF (reference sequence). The V end lost 3 bases, the J end lost 3 bases, and 14 bases lay between the germline ends. There are 15 residues in the CDR3. Sequencing used immunoSEQ multiplex PCR; TCRdb keeps in-frame clones, though not all of them. The repertoire holds about 110,000 clones, with about 93% as singletons. Points from the study as a whole: Maximum circulating GvH clone levels tracked with early post-transplant HvG decreases. Some patients had graft-donor T cell macrochimerism. In their allografts, the ratios of graft-versus-host to host-versus-graft T cell clones were high. Recipient marrow harbored GvH clones, some of which surfaced first in ileum or blood.

The sample holds one count of this clone. The antigen remains unidentified. The chain carries TRBV15 and TRBJ1-1, with D tentatively TRBD1 (6 bases). Sequences were derived from unstimulated CD8+ T cells sorted from spleen or lymph node cells, sampled before intestinal transplant. This clonotype originated in a human donor who received an intestinal transplant. The CDR3: CATSRVQGLDTEAFF. The CDR3 coding sequence is TGTGCCACCAGCAGGGTACAGGGCCTGGACACTGAAGCTTTCTTT.